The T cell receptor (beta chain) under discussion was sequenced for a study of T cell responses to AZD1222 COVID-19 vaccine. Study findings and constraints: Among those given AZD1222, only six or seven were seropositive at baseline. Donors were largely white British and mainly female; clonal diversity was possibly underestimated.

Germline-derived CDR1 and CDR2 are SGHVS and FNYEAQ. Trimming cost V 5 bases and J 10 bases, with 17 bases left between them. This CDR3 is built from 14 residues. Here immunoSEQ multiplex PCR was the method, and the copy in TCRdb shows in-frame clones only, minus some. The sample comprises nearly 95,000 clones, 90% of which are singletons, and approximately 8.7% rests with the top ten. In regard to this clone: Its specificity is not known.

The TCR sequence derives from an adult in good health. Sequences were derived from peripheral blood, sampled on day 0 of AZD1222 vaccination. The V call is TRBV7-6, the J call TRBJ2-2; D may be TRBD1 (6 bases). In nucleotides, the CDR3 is TGTGCCAGCAGCCTTGGGACATTTGGCCCGGAGCTGTTTTTT. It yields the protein CASSLGTFGPELFF.